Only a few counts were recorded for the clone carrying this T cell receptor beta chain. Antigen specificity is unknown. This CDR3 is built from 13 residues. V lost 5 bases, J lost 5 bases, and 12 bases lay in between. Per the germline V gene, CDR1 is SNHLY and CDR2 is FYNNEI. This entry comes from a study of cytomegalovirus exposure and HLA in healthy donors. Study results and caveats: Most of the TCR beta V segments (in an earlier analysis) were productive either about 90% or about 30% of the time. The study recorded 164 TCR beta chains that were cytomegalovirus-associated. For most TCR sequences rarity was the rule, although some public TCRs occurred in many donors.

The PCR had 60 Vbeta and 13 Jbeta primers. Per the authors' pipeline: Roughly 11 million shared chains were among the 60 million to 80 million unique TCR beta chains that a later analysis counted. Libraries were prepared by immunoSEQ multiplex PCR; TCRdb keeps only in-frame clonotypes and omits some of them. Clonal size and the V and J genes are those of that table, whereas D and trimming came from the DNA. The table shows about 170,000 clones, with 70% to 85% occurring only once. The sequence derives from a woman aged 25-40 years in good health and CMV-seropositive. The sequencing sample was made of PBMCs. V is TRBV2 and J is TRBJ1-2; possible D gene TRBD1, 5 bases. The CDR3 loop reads CASSPRTTYGYTF. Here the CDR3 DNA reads TGTGCCAGCAGTCCCCGGACAACATATGGCTACACCTTC.